Shown below are 26 T cell receptor beta chains from a single sample sequenced in a study of blood T cell repertoires in COVID-19 (dated by TCRdb to the early 2020s). Libraries came from the immunoSEQ multiplex PCR assay. TCRdb's version of the immuneACCESS table is confined to in-frame rearrangements and falls short of the full clone set. An unresolved V gene accounts for under half of the shortfall where checked; the remainder is of unknown origin. The sample yields about 310,000 clones; about nine tenths were counted once. The ten largest make up 1% of the sample. Material: peripheral blood. The receptors shown here come from a man aged 45-60 years with active or convalescent COVID-19.

The CDR3 reads CASSADRTNEKLFF. DNA for the CDR3: TGTGCCAGCTCTGCGGACAGAACTAATGAAAAACTGTTTTTT. This rearrangement joins TRBV18 to TRBJ1-4, with D perhaps matching TRBD1 (6 bases). Germline V gene sequence: CDR1 KGHSH, CDR2 LQKENI. This CDR3 contains 14 residues. Deletions cut 6 bases from V and 1 base from J, with 9 bases between.

This chain uses TRBV7-2 with TRBJ2-2, with D possibly TRBD1 on 5 matching bases. The CDR3 totals 17 residues. Germline CDR1 and CDR2: SGHTA and FQGNSA. Trimming took 3 bases from V and 1 from J, leaving 15 bases between them. As DNA, the CDR3 is TGTGCCAGCAGCTTGGTCCGCGCAGGGAAGAACACCGGGGAGCTGTTTTTT. It encodes CASSLVRAGKNTGELFF.

This chain connects TRBV28 to TRBJ2-2; 7 bases fit TRBD2. Germline values: CDR1 MDHEN, CDR2 SYDVKM. With 5 bases clipped from V and 9 bases from J, the junction kept 12 bases outside the gene matches. The CDR3 runs 15 residues. Here the CDR3 reads CASSTSGGDPWELFF. The DNA of the CDR3 is TGTGCCAGCAGTACCTCTGGGGGGGATCCCTGGGAGCTGTTTTTT.

The gene calls are TRBV2 and TRBJ1-5, with 7 positions matching TRBD1. In germline, CDR1 is SNHLY, CDR2 FYNNEI. CDR3 size: 13 residues. With 6 bases clipped from V and 5 bases from J, the junction kept 4 bases outside the gene matches. The CDR3 region has the DNA TGTGCCAGCAGGACAGGGCCATATCAGCCCCAGCATTTT. As protein: CASRTGPYQPQHF.

J is TRBJ2-7 and V is TRBV2; D is perhaps TRBD1 (5 bases). Between the trimmed V and J ends, which lost 6 bases and 4 bases, there was a span of 10 bases. This CDR3 contains 12 residues. Germline CDR1 and CDR2: SNHLY and FYNNEI. CDR3 nucleotide sequence: TGTGCCAGCAGCCGACAGCAGTACGAGCAGTACTTC. This codes for CASSRQQYEQYF.

Worth noting for this clone: A read error is possible here, since a much larger clone lies one base away. The rearrangement uses TRBV7-2 and TRBJ1-1; D not certain. The CDR3 runs 13 residues. Per germline, CDR1 SGHTA and CDR2 FQGNSA. Trimming stripped 2 bases from V and 1 base from J, with 5 bases between. CDR3 region: CASSLTGNTEAFF. In DNA form, the CDR3 reads TGTGCCAGCAGCTTAACCGGGAACACTGAAGCTTTCTTT. The whole variable domain, remainder taken from reference TRBV7-2 and TRBJ1-1, is GAGVSQSPSNKVTEKGKDVELRCDPISGHTALYWYRQSLGQGLEFLIYFQGNSAPDKSGLPSDRFSAERTGGSVSTLTIQRTQQEDSAVYLCASSLTGNTEAFFGQGTRLTVV.

This chain connects TRBV9 to TRBJ1-2; 7 positions match TRBD1. This CDR3 has 14 amino acids. V gave up 2 bases and J gave up 3 bases; unmatched junction bases: 4. Per germline, CDR1 SGDLS and CDR2 YYNGEE. CDR3 region: CASSVFQGDYGYTF. DNA for the CDR3: TGTGCCAGCAGCGTCTTCCAGGGGGACTATGGCTACACCTTC.

The chain employs TRBV6-2 or TRBV6-3 and TRBJ2-7, with a weak D call TRBD1 (6 bases). Germline-derived CDR1 and CDR2 are MNHEY and SVGEGT. CDR3 length: 15 amino acids. Trimming removed 5 bases from V and 7 bases from J, with 21 bases in between. The CDR3: CASSDTGTGQREQYF. The DNA for the CDR3 is TGTGCCAGCAGTGACACAGGGACGGGGCAACGGGAGCAGTACTTC.

This chain links TRBV4-3 with TRBJ1-5, with 7 bases lining up with TRBD1. Trimming took 3 bases from V and 1 from J; bases not matched to a gene: 9. Germline V lookup: CDR1 LGHNA, CDR2 YSLEER. The CDR3 has 17 amino acids. The CDR3 sequence is CASSQEFSGQSNQPQHF. DNA of the CDR3: TGCGCCAGCAGCCAGGAGTTCTCGGGACAGAGCAATCAGCCCCAGCATTTT.

The genes are TRBV5-6 and TRBJ1-5; TRBD1 agrees at 11 bases. Trimming took 1 base from V and 2 from J; bases not matched to a gene: 11. The CDR3 spans 19 residues. Germline V gives CDR1 SGHDT, CDR2 YYEEEE. The CDR3 loop reads CASSLTSGQGAIGNQPQHF. DNA for the CDR3: TGTGCCAGCAGCTTGACCTCCGGACAGGGGGCAATTGGCAATCAGCCCCAGCATTTT.

J is TRBJ1-1 and V is TRBV12-3 or TRBV12-4; no firm D call. This CDR3 is built from 13 residues. V was pared by 7 bases and J by 4 bases, with 13 bases between. DNA for the CDR3: TGTGCCAGCACCCCCTGGAGGGCCACTGAAGCTTTCTTT. Encoded protein: CASTPWRATEAFF.

This sequence joins TRBV4-2 and TRBJ2-2; 10 positions agree with TRBD1. Germline CDR1 and CDR2: LGHNA and YNFKEQ. The CDR3 runs 16 residues. V dropped 4 bases and J dropped 4; count of bases not matched to a gene: 6. The CDR3 protein is CASSPRDRGGTGELFF. The CDR3 nucleotides are TGTGCCAGCAGCCCCCGGGACAGGGGTGGCACCGGGGAGCTGTTTTTT.

This chain connects TRBV28 to TRBJ1-1; weak D call: TRBD1 (6 bases). The CDR3 spans 14 residues. The germline V and J ends were trimmed by 6 bases and 5 bases, with 16 bases remaining between them. CDR1 MDHEN and CDR2 SYDVKM come from the germline V gene. The CDR3 DNA is TGTGCCAGCAGAACAACAGGGTTTATAACTGAAGCTTTCTTT. It yields the protein CASRTTGFITEAFF.

The V call is TRBV5-1, the J call TRBJ2-4; D ambiguous. This CDR3 region has 13 residues. V was clipped by 0 bases and J by 7 bases, with 8 bases between them. CDR1 SGHRS and CDR2 YFSETQ come from the germline V gene. The CDR3 sequence: CASSLGPGNIQYF. The CDR3 DNA sequence: TGCGCCAGCAGCTTGGGGCCCGGGAACATTCAGTACTTC.

The chain links TRBV18 to TRBJ2-7; D ambiguous. This CDR3 has 13 amino acids. The ends were cut back, 3 bases at V and 2 bases at J, with 8 bases in the middle. Germline V gene data show CDR1 as KGHSH and CDR2 as LQKENI. CDR3: CASSPTRTYEQYF. CDR3 nucleotide sequence: TGTGCCAGCTCACCGACAAGAACCTACGAGCAGTACTTC. Full variable domain (rest looked up from reference TRBV18 and TRBJ2-7): NAGVMQNPRHLVRRRGQEARLRCSPMKGHSHVYWYRQLPEEGLKFMVYLQKENIIDESGMPKERFSAEFPKEGPSILRIQQVVRGDSAAYFCASSPTRTYEQYFGPGTRLTVT.

The gene calls are TRBV10-1 and TRBJ1-4; no clear D. The CDR3 runs 13 residues. V lost 2 bases and J 7 bases, leaving 8 bases between the germline ends. Germline V gives CDR1 WNHNN, CDR2 SYGVQD (reference sequence). The CDR3 protein is CASSEGPGEKLFF. The CDR3 DNA follows: TGCGCCAGCAGTGAGGGTCCCGGTGAAAAACTGTTTTTT.

The chain uses TRBV29-1 and TRBJ1-1, with 10 bases fitting TRBD1. The CDR3 runs to 16 residues. The J segment lost 0 bases and the V segment lost 7 bases, leaving 11 bases of the junction unmatched. The germline CDR1 and CDR2 sequences are SQVTM and ANQGSEA. The CDR3 here is CSAIGGQGMVNTEAFF. Written as DNA, the CDR3 is TGCAGCGCCATTGGGGGACAGGGGATGGTGAACACTGAAGCTTTCTTT. Full variable domain (rest looked up from reference TRBV29-1 and TRBJ1-1): SAVISQKPSRDICQRGTSLTIQCQVDSQVTMMFWYRQQPGQSLTLIATANQGSEATYESGFVIDKFPISRPNLTFSTLTVSNMSPEDSSIYLCSAIGGQGMVNTEAFFGQGTRLTVV.

The CDR3 loop is CASSTGGDRGKVDTGELFF. CDR3 coding DNA: TGTGCCAGCAGCACCGGGGGGGACAGGGGAAAAGTGGACACCGGGGAGCTGTTTTTT. The rearrangement joins TRBV7-6 to TRBJ2-2, with 10 bases lining up with TRBD1. The trim removed 5 bases at V and 3 bases at J, leaving 15 bases unmatched. Germline loops: CDR1 SGHVS, CDR2 FNYEAQ. The CDR3 runs 19 residues.

V usage is TRBV6-5 and J usage is TRBJ2-1, with 9 bases matching TRBD1. This CDR3 has 16 residues. The J segment lost 0 bases and the V segment lost 4 bases, leaving 4 bases of the junction unmatched. Germline assignment: CDR1 MNHEY and CDR2 SVGAGI. The CDR3 DNA reads as TGTGCCAGCAGTTTACAGGGGGCCACCTCCTACAATGAGCAGTTCTTC. This sequence encodes CASSLQGATSYNEQFF.

The chain couples TRBV7-9 to TRBJ1-1; 7 positions agree with TRBD1. Germline-derived CDR1 and CDR2 are SEHNR and FQNEAQ (reference sequence). CDR3 length: 13 residues. The trim removed 5 bases at V and 4 bases at J, leaving 4 bases unmatched. CDR3 nucleotides: TGTGCCAGCAGCCAGGGGGATGGCACTGAAGCTTTCTTT. This encodes CASSQGDGTEAFF.

The chain employs TRBV7-9 and TRBJ2-5; weak D call: TRBD2 (6 bases). Germline V gene lookup returns CDR1 SEHNR and CDR2 FQNEAQ (reference sequence). CDR3 size: 13 residues. The germline V and J ends were trimmed by 5 bases and 5 bases, with 12 bases remaining between them. The CDR3 DNA reads TGTGCCAGCAGCACGACTAGTGTTGAGACCCAGTACTTC. Translation: CASSTTSVETQYF.

The gene calls are TRBV29-1 and TRBJ1-4; weak D call: TRBD1 (5 bases). The V end lost 7 bases, the J end lost 4 bases, and 10 bases lay between the germline ends. Germline loops: CDR1 SQVTM, CDR2 ANQGSEA. This CDR3 spans 12 amino acids. CDR3 sequence: CSAYGGNEKLFF. The CDR3 DNA is TGCAGCGCCTACGGGGGTAATGAAAAACTGTTTTTT.

The V gene is TRBV4-3, the J gene TRBJ2-7; tentative D call: TRBD2 (6 bases). The CDR3 covers 14 residues. Germline CDR1 is LGHNA and CDR2 is YSLEER. With 0 bases removed from V and 3 bases from J, the gap between germline ends came to 9 bases. CDR3 bases: TGCGCCAGCAGCCAAGATCGGGGGTTCTACGAGCAGTACTTC. This gives the protein CASSQDRGFYEQYF.

The chain joins TRBV4-2 to TRBJ2-1; 10 bases line up with TRBD2. V was clipped by 2 bases and J by 1 base; unmatched bases: 5. Per the germline V gene, CDR1 is LGHNA and CDR2 is YNFKEQ. The length of the CDR3 is 17 residues. CDR3 bases: TGTGCCAGCAGCCAACATATAGCGGGAGGATCCTACAATGAGCAGTTCTTC. As protein: CASSQHIAGGSYNEQFF.

The gene calls are TRBV10-3 and TRBJ1-1; TRBD1 agrees at 7 bases. The CDR3 length is 13 residues. Unmatched junction bases numbered 7, after V lost 7 bases and J lost 5 bases. The germline gives CDR1 ENHRY, CDR2 SYGVKD. The CDR3 region has the DNA TGTGCCATCACAAGACAGGGTCAGACTGAAGCTTTCTTT. Translated: CAITRQGQTEAFF.

The chain combines TRBV28 with TRBJ1-4; no firm D call. V lost 6 bases, J lost 0 bases, and 20 bases lay in between. CDR3 length equals 18 residues. Germline CDR1 reads MDHEN; CDR2 reads SYDVKM. The CDR3 bases are TGTGCCAGCAGGGGAGGGTCTCGTTTTCCCGCAACTAATGAAAAACTGTTTTTT. Residues: CASRGGSRFPATNEKLFF.